The sequence of this T cell receptor beta chain was determined in a study of blood T cell repertoires in COVID-19. Across the whole study: PBMCs, B-cell-depleted T cells, or T cells provided the cDNA or gDNA that made up the material.

Trimming shortened V by 5 bases and J by 6 bases, and 11 bases separated the two germline ends. Germline CDR1 reads SGHDT; CDR2 reads YYEEEE. This CDR3 has 12 amino acids. The repertoire was sequenced with immunoSEQ multiplex PCR; TCRdb's copy has only in-frame clones and lacks some. The sample carries some 400,000 clones, under 90% recorded once. This TCR was sampled from a woman in her twenties or thirties who had recovered from COVID-19. The chain uses TRBV5-6 and TRBJ1-2, with D perhaps matching TRBD1 (6 bases). Sequenced input: PBMCs or T cells enriched from blood (not recorded which). The CDR3 sequence is CASRQGVHGYTF. In nucleotides, the CDR3 is TGTGCCAGCAGACAGGGAGTGCATGGCTACACCTTC.